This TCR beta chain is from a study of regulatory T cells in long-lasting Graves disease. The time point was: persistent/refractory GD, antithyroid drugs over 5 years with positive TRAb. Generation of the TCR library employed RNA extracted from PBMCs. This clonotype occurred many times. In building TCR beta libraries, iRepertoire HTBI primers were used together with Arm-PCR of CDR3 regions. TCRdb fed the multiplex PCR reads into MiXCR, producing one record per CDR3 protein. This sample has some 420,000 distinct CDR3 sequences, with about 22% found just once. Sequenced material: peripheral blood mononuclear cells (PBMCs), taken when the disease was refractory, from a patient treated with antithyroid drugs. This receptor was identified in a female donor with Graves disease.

CDR3 bases: TGTGCCAGCAGTGCTACCGGGACAGGGGGCAGTTCACCCCTCCACTTT. It translates to CASSATGTGGSSPLHF. The chain has TRBV6-1 and TRBJ1-6, with TRBD1 matching over 12 bases. The CDR3 runs 16 residues. V dropped 4 bases and J dropped 9; count of bases not matched to a gene: 7. Per the germline V gene, CDR1 is MNHNS and CDR2 is SASEGT.